The T cell receptor (beta chain) described here comes from a study of blood T cell repertoires in COVID-19. Background on the study: Donors in the United States, Italy and Spain gave samples during acute or convalescent COVID-19. Sample material is recorded as cDNA or gDNA derived from T cells, B-cell-depleted T cells, or PBMCs.

This clone is a singleton in its sample. Clones were sequenced by immunoSEQ multiplex PCR, and TCRdb holds only the in-frame ones, with some missing. The data show around 46,000 clones, about 85% seen once. With 5 bases removed from V and 6 bases from J, the gap between germline ends came to 19 bases. From germline, CDR1 is KGHSH and CDR2 LQKENI. The CDR3 spans 15 residues. The sample consisted of peripheral blood. The chain couples TRBV18 to TRBJ1-2; perhaps TRBD1 as D (6 bases). This receptor was taken from a man in his forties with active COVID-19. This CDR3 reads CASSAGVAVENGYTF. The CDR3 nucleotides read TGTGCCAGCTCAGCAGGGGTCGCGGTGGAGAATGGCTACACCTTC.